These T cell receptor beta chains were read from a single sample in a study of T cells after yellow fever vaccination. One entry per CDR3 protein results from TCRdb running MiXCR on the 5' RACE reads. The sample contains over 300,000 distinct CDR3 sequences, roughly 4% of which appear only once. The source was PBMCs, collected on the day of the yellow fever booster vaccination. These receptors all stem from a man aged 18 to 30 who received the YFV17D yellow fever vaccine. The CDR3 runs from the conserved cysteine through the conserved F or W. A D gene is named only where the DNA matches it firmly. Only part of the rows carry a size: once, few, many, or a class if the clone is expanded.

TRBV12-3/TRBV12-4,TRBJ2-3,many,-,CASSLSRASTDTQYF,TGTGCCAGCAGTTTAAGTCGGGCGAGCACAGATACGCAGTATTTT
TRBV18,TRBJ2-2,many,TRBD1,CASSLGTALTGELFF,TGTGCCAGCTCACTCGGGACAGCCCTCACCGGGGAGCTGTTTTTT
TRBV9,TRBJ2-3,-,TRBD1,CASSPRLDRDGTDTQYF,TGTGCCAGCAGCCCGCGATTGGACAGGGACGGCACAGATACGCAGTATTTT
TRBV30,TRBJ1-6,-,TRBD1,CASRYRDRGNSPLHF,TGTGCCTCACGGTACCGAGACAGGGGAAATTCACCCCTCCACTTT
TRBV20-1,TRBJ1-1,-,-,CSASTHNTEAFF,TGCAGTGCTAGTACCCACAACACTGAAGCTTTCTTT
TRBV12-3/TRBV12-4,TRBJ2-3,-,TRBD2,CASSLGSLAQGTDTQYF,TGTGCCAGCAGTTTAGGGTCACTAGCGCAGGGCACAGATACGCAGTATTTT
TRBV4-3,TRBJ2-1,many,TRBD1,CASSQGDSSYNEQFF,TGCGCCAGCAGCCAAGGGGACAGTTCCTACAATGAGCAGTTCTTC
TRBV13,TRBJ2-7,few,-,CASGAYLSYEQYF,TGTGCCAGCGGCGCTTACCTCAGCTACGAGCAGTACTTC
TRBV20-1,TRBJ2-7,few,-,CSAGGYLNDEQYF,TGCAGTGCTGGCGGGTATCTTAACGACGAGCAGTACTTC
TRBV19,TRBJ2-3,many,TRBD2,CASSPSGGFTDTQYF,TGTGCCAGTAGCCCCAGCGGGGGGTTTACAGATACGCAGTATTTT
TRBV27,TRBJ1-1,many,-,CASSRLGGGRLEAFF,TGTGCCAGCAGTCGCCTCGGCGGGGGTCGTCTTGAAGCTTTCTTT
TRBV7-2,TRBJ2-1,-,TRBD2,CASSSPGLAGGLYTHQFF,TGTGCCAGCAGCTCCCCGGGACTAGCGGGGGGGCTTTACACACACCAGTTCTTC
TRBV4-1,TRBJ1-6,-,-,CASSQVYSNSPLHF,TGCGCCAGCAGCCAAGTCTATTCGAATTCACCCCTCCACTTT
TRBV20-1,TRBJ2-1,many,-,CSARGGGMYNEQFF,TGCAGTGCTAGGGGCGGGGGCATGTACAATGAGCAGTTCTTC
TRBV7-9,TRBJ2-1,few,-,CASSLAVRGAFYNEQFF,TGTGCCAGCAGCTTAGCGGTTCGGGGGGCCTTCTACAATGAGCAGTTCTTC